One and the same sample provided the 20 T cell receptor beta chains below, sequenced in a study of tumor-infiltrating lymphocytes in primary liver carcinoma. TCR beta cDNA came from roughly 0.45 ug total RNA, primed with a constant-region primer. It was through three nested multiplex PCR rounds of slightly modified ARM-PCR that TCR beta libraries arose. Each of the first two PCR rounds ran nine to ten cycles with TRBV1-TRBV30 forward and C-beta reverse primers. A single record per CDR3 protein comes from TCRdb applying MiXCR to the multiplex PCR reads. Of 320,000 or so distinct CDR3 sequences in the sample, 50% to 70% are singletons; the top ten hold roughly 8.6%. They got blood RNA out of unsorted whole blood and also pulled out germline DNA. The sample comprised peripheral blood. These TCRs come from a man aged 40-49 years with primary liver carcinoma and hepatitis B virus infection.

Comments on this clonotype: The junction shows a germline mismatch at one end, possibly a read error. The J gene is TRBJ2-4, the V gene TRBV6-6, with a possible D match to TRBD1 (5 bases). This CDR3 has 17 amino acids. Germline V gene data show CDR1 as MNHNY and CDR2 as SVGAGI (reference sequence). CDR3 DNA sequence: TGTGCCAGCAGTTACTCGACGTCAGGGATCGCCCAAAACATTCAATACTTC. It specifies CASSYSTSGIAQNIQYF.

A note on this clonotype: Mismatch with germline at one junction end may stem from a read error. The rearrangement links TRBV6-1 to TRBJ2-7; TRBD1 matches 7 bases. The CDR3 runs 15 residues. Germline V gives CDR1 MNHNS, CDR2 SASEGT. The CDR3 DNA is TGTACCAGCAGTGAAACAGGGGTCAGCCCCTACGAGCAGTACTTC. Its translation: CTSSETGVSPYEQYF.

Only one count was recorded for this clonotype. Being one base from a much bigger clone, this may be a read error. This chain links TRBV12-3 or TRBV12-4 with TRBJ2-5, with 8 positions matching TRBD1. The trim removed 8 bases at V and 1 base at J, leaving 9 bases unmatched. The CDR3 covers 15 residues. CDR3 bases: TGTGCCAGCGGGACCGGGACAGGAGGCCAAGAGACCCAGTACTTC. Translating gives CASGTGTGGQETQYF.

A remark on this clonotype: Lacking the conserved final phenylalanine or tryptophan, this CDR3 likely reflects a read error. V gene TRBV11-2 combines with J gene TRBJ2-5; D call uncertain. Looked up from germline, CDR1 is SGHAT and CDR2 is FQNNGV. The CDR3 extends over 11 amino acids. CDR3 residues: CASSYGEAQYL. The CDR3 DNA is TGTGCCAGCAGTTACGGAGAGGCCCAGTACCTC.

This clonotype was recorded many times. This chain uses TRBV12-3 or TRBV12-4 with TRBJ2-1, with D possibly TRBD2 on 6 matching bases. The CDR3 runs 14 residues. The ends were cut back, 9 bases at V and 5 bases at J, with 17 bases in the middle. The chain's CDR3 is CASLTPGLHNEQFF. For the CDR3, the DNA is TGTGCCAGTCTTACCCCGGGACTCCACAATGAGCAGTTCTTC.

Worth noting for this clonotype: A single base separates this from a much larger clone, so it may be a read error. The rearrangement joins TRBV12-3 or TRBV12-4 to TRBJ1-2; D is perhaps TRBD1 (6 bases). The CDR3 is made up of 16 amino acids. The CDR3, as DNA: TGTACCAGCAGTTTGCATGGGGGCGCGACTAACTATGGCTACACCTTC. Translated: CTSSLHGGATNYGYTF.

This clonotype was detected ten times or more. The rearrangement uses TRBV11-2 and TRBJ2-3; D gene unclear. CDR3 length: 17 residues. Trimming cost V 2 bases and J 2 bases, with 17 bases left between them. The germline CDR1 and CDR2 sequences are SGHAT and FQNNGV. CDR3 loop: CASSLTNQYSPTDTQYF. CDR3 nucleotides: TGTGCCAGCAGCTTAACGAACCAGTATTCCCCCACAGATACGCAGTATTTT. The variable domain in full, with the rest retrieved from reference TRBV11-2 and TRBJ2-3, is EAGVAQSPRYKIIEKRQSVAFWCNPISGHATLYWYQQILGQGPKLLIQFQNNGVVDDSQLPKDRFSAERLKGVDSTLKIQPAKLEDSAVYLCASSLTNQYSPTDTQYFGPGTRLTVL.

The table lists this clonotype with a count of one. The germline gene is not matched at one end of the junction; a read error may be the cause. This rearrangement joins TRBV6-2 or TRBV6-3 to TRBJ2-1; no clear D. CDR3 length equals 16 residues. Germline CDR1 and CDR2: MNHEY and SVGEGT. The CDR3 bases are TGTGCCAGCAGTTACTCAGGCAGCCCTGTCTACAATGAGCAGCTCTTC. Its translation: CASSYSGSPVYNEQLF.

To note about this clonotype: This clone may be a read error of a much larger clone one base away. V and J are TRBV6-5 and TRBJ2-2; D gene uncertain. CDR1 is MNHEY and CDR2 is SVGAGI in the germline V gene. This CDR3 contains 12 residues. Between the trimmed V and J ends, which lost 11 bases and 5 bases, there was a span of 12 bases. In DNA form, the CDR3 reads TGTGCCGGCAAAATTAGAACCGGGGAGCTGTTTTTT. This sequence encodes CAGKIRTGELFF.

This clonotype has a count of ten or more. The V and J genes are TRBV6-6 and TRBJ2-6, with D possibly being TRBD2 (5 bases). Germline V gene sequence: CDR1 MNHNY, CDR2 SVGAGI (reference sequence). The CDR3 runs 18 residues. V lost 6 bases to trimming and J lost 1 base, with 19 bases between them. This chain's CDR3 is CASSSHGSVGSGANVLTF. The CDR3 nucleotides read TGTGCCAGCAGCTCCCATGGTAGCGTGGGTTCTGGGGCCAACGTCCTGACTTTC.

Many counts were recorded for this clonotype. The chain carries TRBV6-2 or TRBV6-3 and TRBJ2-7; D remains ambiguous. Per the germline V gene, CDR1 is MNHEY and CDR2 is SVGEGT. V was clipped by 8 bases and J by 2 bases, with 13 bases between them. This CDR3 comprises 13 residues. The CDR3 nucleotides read TGTGCCAGCCACCTGGCGCCGACCTACGAGCAGTACTTC. Its translation: CASHLAPTYEQYF.

This clonotype was counted between two and nine times. The rearrangement joins TRBV6-6 to TRBJ1-1; D not certain. The CDR3 is made up of 13 amino acids. Trimming pared 6 bases from V and 1 base from J, leaving 9 bases between. Germline-derived CDR1 and CDR2 are MNHNY and SVGAGI (reference sequence). CDR3 nucleotide sequence: TGTGCCAGCAGGGCAACAGCGAACACTGAAGCTTTCTTT. Its protein product is CASRATANTEAFF.

The chain links TRBV28 to TRBJ2-2, with D possibly TRBD2 on 5 matching bases. The CDR3 has 15 residues. Trimming left V 6 bases short and J 5 bases short, with 16 bases between. Germline values: CDR1 MDHEN, CDR2 SYDVKM. The CDR3 is CASSARLPGTGELFF. For the CDR3, the DNA is TGTGCCAGCAGCGCTCGACTACCTGGGACCGGGGAGCTGTTTTTT.

Comments on this clonotype: This may be a read error: a much more frequent sequence differs by one nucleotide. This chain uses TRBV4-2 with TRBJ2-7; D possibly corresponds to TRBD2 (6 bases). CDR1 is LGHNA, CDR2 YNFKEQ, per germline. The CDR3 runs 13 residues. The CDR3 DNA is TGTGACAGCAGTGTTGGGACTTACTACGAGCAGTACTTC. It is translated as CDSSVGTYYEQYF.

This clonotype was recorded at least ten times. The CDR3 is CSVEVQGDYNNEQFF. The CDR3 DNA sequence: TGCAGCGTTGAGGTCCAGGGGGATTACAACAATGAGCAGTTCTTC. The chain uses TRBV29-1 and TRBJ2-1, with 7 bases matching TRBD1. This CDR3 region has 15 residues. V shed 3 bases and J 5 bases; nucleotides not matched to a gene: 10. Germline CDR1 and CDR2: SQVTM and ANQGSEA.

A remark on this clonotype: Here the CDR3 omits its conserved ending phenylalanine or tryptophan, so a read error is the likely source. The J gene is TRBJ2-1, the V gene TRBV11-2; D is unclear. The germline V gene encodes CDR1 SGHAT and CDR2 FQNNGV. The CDR3 length is 13 residues. The V end lost 1 base, the J end lost 4 bases, and 5 bases lay between the germline ends. The CDR3 DNA sequence: TGTGCCAGCAGCTTAGTGCAATACAATGAGCAGTTCTTA. Translated, it gives CASSLVQYNEQFL.

The chain couples TRBV10-1 to TRBJ2-4; TRBD2 might be the D (6 bases). Germline V gives CDR1 WNHNN, CDR2 SYGVQD (reference sequence). The V gene lost 3 bases and the J gene lost 0 bases, with 24 bases spanning the gap. The CDR3 contains 20 residues. CDR3 residues: CASSDPPRGPTGLAKNIQYF. The CDR3 nucleotides are TGCGCCAGCAGTGATCCGCCGAGGGGCCCTACGGGACTAGCCAAAAACATTCAGTACTTC.

The chain couples TRBV14 to TRBJ2-5; D is unclear. The germline V gene has CDR1 SGHDN and CDR2 FVKESK. The CDR3 loop spans 13 amino acids. CDR3 residues: CVSSQARSGTQYF. CDR3 bases: TGTGTCAGTAGCCAAGCGAGGTCAGGGACCCAGTACTTC.

This clonotype was seen a single time. This could be a read error, since a much larger clone is one nucleotide away. V is TRBV5-6 and J is TRBJ1-5, with D tentatively TRBD1 (6 bases). The V gene's germline CDR1 is SGHDT and CDR2 YYEEEE. There are 14 residues in the CDR3. The CDR3 loop reads CASSQGGSKQPQHF. Written as DNA, the CDR3 is TGCGCCAGCAGCCAAGGGGGGAGCAAACAGCCCCAGCATTTT.

This clonotype appeared once. J is TRBJ2-1 and V is TRBV4-2; 7 bases are a match to TRBD1. The CDR3 length is 18 residues. V lost 10 bases and J lost 3; bases outside the gene matches: 21. Germline V CDR1 and CDR2: LGHNA, YNFKEQ. The DNA of the CDR3 is TGTGCCAACCGCCAAGATTGGAGGACAGGCAGAATCTACAATGAGCAGTTCTTC. Its protein is CANRQDWRTGRIYNEQFF.